This entry is about one TCR beta chain. This sample's time point: healthy volunteer bleed at 2 weeks. The total RNA was obtained from whole blood that was not fractionated. MiXCR, run by TCRdb on the RACE reads, gives a single entry per CDR3 protein. Among approximately 33,000 distinct CDR3 sequences, 6.5% to 8.5% were seen once, and the ten largest hold approximately 10%. This sample was included in a study of human T cells and chemical hapten exposure. The germline gives CDR1 SQVTM, CDR2 ANQGSEA. J gave up 7 bases and V 4 bases, and 10 bases lay outside the gene matches. The CDR3 consists of 14 residues.

The rearrangement joins TRBV29-1 to TRBJ1-2, with 9 bases aligning to TRBD1. The clonotype was recovered from a human donor in good health. Some clones in this sample may be carry-over from other donors' samples. Sequenced input: whole blood. The CDR3 DNA is TGCAGCGTTGGCGAATTCAGACAGGGGGTTGGCTACACCTTC. This translates into CSVGEFRQGVGYTF.